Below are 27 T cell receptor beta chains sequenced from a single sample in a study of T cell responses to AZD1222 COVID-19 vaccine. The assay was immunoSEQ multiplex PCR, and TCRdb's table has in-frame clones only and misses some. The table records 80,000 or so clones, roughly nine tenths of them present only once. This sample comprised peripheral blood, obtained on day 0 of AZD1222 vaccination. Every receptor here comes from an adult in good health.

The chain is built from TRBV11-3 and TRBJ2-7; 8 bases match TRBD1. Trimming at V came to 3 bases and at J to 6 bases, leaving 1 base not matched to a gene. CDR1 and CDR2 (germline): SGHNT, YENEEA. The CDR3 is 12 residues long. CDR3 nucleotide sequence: TGTGCCAGCAGCTTCGGACAGGGCGAGCAGTACTTC. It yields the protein CASSFGQGEQYF.

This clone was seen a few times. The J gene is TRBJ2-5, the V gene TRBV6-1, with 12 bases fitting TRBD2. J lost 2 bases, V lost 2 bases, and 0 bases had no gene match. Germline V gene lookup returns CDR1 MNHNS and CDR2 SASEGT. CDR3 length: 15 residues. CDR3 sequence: CASSELAGGQETQYF. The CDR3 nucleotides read TGTGCCAGCAGTGAACTAGCGGGAGGGCAAGAGACCCAGTACTTC.

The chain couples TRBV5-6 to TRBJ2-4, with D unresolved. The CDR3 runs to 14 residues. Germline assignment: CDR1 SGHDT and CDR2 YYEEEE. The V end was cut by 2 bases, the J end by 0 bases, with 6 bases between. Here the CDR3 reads CASSFRIAKNIQYF. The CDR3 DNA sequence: TGTGCCAGCAGCTTCAGAATAGCCAAAAACATTCAGTACTTC.

The DNA of the CDR3 is TGTGCCATCAGATCACAGGGGCGATCTAACAATGAGCAGTTCTTC. Residues: CAIRSQGRSNNEQFF. The V call is TRBV10-3, the J call TRBJ2-1, with TRBD1 matching 7 bases. J gave up 5 bases and V 6 bases, and 10 bases lay outside the gene matches. The CDR3 contains 15 residues. Germline V gene data show CDR1 as ENHRY and CDR2 as SYGVKD.

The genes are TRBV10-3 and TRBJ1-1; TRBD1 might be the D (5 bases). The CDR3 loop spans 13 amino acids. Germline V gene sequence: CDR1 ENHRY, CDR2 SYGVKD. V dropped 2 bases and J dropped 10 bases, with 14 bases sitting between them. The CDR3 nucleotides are TGTGCCATCAGTGAGCCCAATTTGGGGGGAGCTTTCTTT. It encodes CAISEPNLGGAFF.

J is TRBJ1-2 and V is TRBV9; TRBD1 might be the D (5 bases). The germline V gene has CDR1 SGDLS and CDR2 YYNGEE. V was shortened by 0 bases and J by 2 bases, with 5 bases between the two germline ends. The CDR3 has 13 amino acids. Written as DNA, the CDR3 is TGTGCCAGCAGCGTAGCAGGGAACTATGGCTACACCTTC. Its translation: CASSVAGNYGYTF.

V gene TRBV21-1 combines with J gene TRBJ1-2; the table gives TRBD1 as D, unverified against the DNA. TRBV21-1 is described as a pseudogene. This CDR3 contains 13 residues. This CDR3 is CASSPRARVGYTF. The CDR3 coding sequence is TGTGCCAGCAGCCCCAGGGCCAGGGTTGGCTACACCTTC.

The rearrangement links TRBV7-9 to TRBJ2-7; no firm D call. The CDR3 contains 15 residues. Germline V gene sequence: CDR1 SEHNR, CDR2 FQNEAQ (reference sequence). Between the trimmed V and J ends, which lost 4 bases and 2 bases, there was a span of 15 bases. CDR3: CASSSLLTETYEQYF. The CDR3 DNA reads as TGTGCCAGCAGCTCCCTCCTTACCGAGACCTACGAGCAGTACTTC.

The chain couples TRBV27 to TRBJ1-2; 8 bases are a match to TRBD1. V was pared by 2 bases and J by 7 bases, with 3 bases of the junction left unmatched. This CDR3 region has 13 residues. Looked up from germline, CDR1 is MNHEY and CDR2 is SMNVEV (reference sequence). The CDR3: CASSLDRGGGYTF. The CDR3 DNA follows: TGTGCCAGCAGTTTAGACAGGGGAGGTGGCTACACCTTC.

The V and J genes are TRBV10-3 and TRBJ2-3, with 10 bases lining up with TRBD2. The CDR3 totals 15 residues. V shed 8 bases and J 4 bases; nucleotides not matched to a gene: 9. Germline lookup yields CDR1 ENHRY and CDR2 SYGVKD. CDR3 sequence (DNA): TGTGCCATCTCAGGACTAGCGGAAGGCTCAGATACGCAGTATTTT. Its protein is CAISGLAEGSDTQYF.

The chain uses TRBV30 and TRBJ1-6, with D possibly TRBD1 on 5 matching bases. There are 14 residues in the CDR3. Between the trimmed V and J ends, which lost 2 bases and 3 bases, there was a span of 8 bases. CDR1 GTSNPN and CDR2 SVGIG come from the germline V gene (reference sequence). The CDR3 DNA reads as TGTGCCTGGAGTTTTCAGGGCTATAATTCACCCCTCCACTTT. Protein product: CAWSFQGYNSPLHF.

The CDR3 sequence is CASSLPTYEQYF. CDR3 coding DNA: TGTGCCAGCAGCTTGCCTACCTACGAGCAGTACTTC. The chain carries TRBV5-5 and TRBJ2-7, with D uncertain. The germline V gene has CDR1 SGHKS and CDR2 YYEKEE (reference sequence). The CDR3 is made up of 12 amino acids. The V end lost 1 base, the J end lost 2 bases, and 4 bases lay between the germline ends.

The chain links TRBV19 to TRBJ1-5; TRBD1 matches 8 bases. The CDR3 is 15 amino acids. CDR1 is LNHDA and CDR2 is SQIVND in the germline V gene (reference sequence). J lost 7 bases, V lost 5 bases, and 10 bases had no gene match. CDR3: CASSDPGTGRQPQHF. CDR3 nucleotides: TGTGCCAGTAGTGATCCCGGGACAGGAAGGCAGCCCCAGCATTTT.

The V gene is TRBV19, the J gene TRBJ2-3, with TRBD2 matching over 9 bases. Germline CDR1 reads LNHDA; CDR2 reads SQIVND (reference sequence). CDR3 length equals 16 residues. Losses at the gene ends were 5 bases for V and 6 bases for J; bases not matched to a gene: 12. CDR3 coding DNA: TGTGCCAGTAGTCTCAATAGCGGGAGTGGTCACGATACGCAGTATTTT. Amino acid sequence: CASSLNSGSGHDTQYF.

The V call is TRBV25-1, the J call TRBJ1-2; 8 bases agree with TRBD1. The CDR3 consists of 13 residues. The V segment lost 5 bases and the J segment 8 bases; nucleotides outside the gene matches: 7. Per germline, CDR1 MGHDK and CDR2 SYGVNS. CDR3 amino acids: CASSRSGDRGYTF. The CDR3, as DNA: TGTGCCAGCAGTCGGTCAGGGGACAGGGGCTACACCTTC.

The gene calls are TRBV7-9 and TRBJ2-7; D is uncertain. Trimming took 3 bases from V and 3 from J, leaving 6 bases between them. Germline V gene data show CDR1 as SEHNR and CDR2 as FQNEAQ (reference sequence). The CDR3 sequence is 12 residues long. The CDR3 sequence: CASSFDRYEQYF. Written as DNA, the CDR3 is TGTGCCAGCAGCTTTGACCGCTACGAGCAGTACTTC. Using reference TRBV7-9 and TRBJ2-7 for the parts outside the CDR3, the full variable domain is DTGVSQNPRHKITKRGQNVTFRCDPISEHNRLYWYRQTLGQGPEFLTYFQNEAQLEKSRLLSDRFSAERPKGSFSTLEIQRTEQGDSAMYLCASSFDRYEQYFGPGTRLTVT.

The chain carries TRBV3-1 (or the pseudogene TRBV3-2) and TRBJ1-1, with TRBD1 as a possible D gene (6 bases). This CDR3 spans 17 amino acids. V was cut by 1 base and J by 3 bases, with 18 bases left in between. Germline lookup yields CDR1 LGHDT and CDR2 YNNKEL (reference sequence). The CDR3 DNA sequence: TGTGCCAGCAGCCAAGTTTGGGGGGGCAGGGGAGACACTGAAGCTTTCTTT. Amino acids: CASSQVWGGRGDTEAFF.

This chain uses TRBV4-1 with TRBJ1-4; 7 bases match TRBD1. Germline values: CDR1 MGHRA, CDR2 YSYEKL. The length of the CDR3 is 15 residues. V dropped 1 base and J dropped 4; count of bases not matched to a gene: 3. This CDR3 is CASSQGWTGNEKLFF. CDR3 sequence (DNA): TGCGCCAGCAGCCAAGGGTGGACAGGTAATGAAAAACTGTTTTTT.

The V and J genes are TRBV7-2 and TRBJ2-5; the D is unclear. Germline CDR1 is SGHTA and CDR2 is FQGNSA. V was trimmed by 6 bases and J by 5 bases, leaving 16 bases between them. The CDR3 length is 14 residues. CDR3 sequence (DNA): TGTGCCAGCAGGGCCGGGCCAAGTCGGGAGACCCAGTACTTC. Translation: CASRAGPSRETQYF.

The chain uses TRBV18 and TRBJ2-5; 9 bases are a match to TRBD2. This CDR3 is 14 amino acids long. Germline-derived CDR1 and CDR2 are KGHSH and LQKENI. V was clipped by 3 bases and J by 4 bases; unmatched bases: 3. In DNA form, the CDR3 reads TGTGCCAGCTCACCCGCACTAGCGGGAGAGACCCAGTACTTC. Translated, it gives CASSPALAGETQYF. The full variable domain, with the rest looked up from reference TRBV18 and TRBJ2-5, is NAGVMQNPRHLVRRRGQEARLRCSPMKGHSHVYWYRQLPEEGLKFMVYLQKENIIDESGMPKERFSAEFPKEGPSILRIQQVVRGDSAAYFCASSPALAGETQYFGPGTRLLVL.

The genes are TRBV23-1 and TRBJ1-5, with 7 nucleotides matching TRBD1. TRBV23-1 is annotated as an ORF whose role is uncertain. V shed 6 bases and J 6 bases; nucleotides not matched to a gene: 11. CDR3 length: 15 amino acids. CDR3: CASSLGGDRVQPQHF. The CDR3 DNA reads TGCGCCAGCAGCCTAGGGGGCGACAGGGTTCAGCCCCAGCATTTT.

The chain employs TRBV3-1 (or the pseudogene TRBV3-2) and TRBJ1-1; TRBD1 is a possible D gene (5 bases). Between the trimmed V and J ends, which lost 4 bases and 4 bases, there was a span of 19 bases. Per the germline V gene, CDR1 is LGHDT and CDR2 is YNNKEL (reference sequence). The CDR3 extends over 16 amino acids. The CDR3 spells CASSPRFRDLGTEAFF. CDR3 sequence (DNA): TGTGCCAGCAGCCCGCGATTCCGGGACCTAGGCACTGAAGCTTTCTTT.

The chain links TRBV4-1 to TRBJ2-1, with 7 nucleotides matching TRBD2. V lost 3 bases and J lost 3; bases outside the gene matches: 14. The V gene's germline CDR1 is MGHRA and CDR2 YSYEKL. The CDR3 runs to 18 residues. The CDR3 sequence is CASSHETLRSGDYNEQFF. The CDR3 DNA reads TGCGCCAGCAGCCATGAGACCTTGAGGAGCGGGGACTACAATGAGCAGTTCTTC.

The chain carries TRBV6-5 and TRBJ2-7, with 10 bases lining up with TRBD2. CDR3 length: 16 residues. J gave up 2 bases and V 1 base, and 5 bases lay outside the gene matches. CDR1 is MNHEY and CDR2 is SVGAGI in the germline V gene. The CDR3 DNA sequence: TGTGCCAGCAGTTACTACGGGACTAGCGAAACCTACGAGCAGTACTTC. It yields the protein CASSYYGTSETYEQYF.

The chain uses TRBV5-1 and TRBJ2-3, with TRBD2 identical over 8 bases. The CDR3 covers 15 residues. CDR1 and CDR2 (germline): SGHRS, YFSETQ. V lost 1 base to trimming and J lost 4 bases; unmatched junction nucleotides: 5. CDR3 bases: TGCGCCAGCAGCTTGACGGGAGGGCCAGCAGATACGCAGTATTTT. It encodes CASSLTGGPADTQYF.

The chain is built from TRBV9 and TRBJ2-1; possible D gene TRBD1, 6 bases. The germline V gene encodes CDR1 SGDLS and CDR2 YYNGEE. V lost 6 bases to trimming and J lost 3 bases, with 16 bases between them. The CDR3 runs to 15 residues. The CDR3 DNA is TGTGCCAGCACCCCAAAGGACAGAGTCTACAATGAGCAGTTCTTC. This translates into CASTPKDRVYNEQFF.

The CDR3 DNA reads TGTGCCAGCAATAAAGGCGGGAGGGCGGCGGCGTCGGAGCTGTTTTTT. Translated: CASNKGGRAAASELFF. The J gene is TRBJ2-2, the V gene TRBV9; TRBD2 agrees at 9 bases. The CDR3 extends over 16 amino acids. The junction had 16 bases not matched to a gene; V was cut back by 6 bases and J by 10 bases. Germline V gives CDR1 SGDLS, CDR2 YYNGEE. Full variable domain (rest looked up from reference TRBV9 and TRBJ2-2): DSGVTQTPKHLITATGQRVTLRCSPRSGDLSVYWYQQSLDQGLQFLIQYYNGEERAKGNILERFSAQQFPDLHSELNLSSLELGDSALYFCASNKGGRAAASELFFGEGSRLTVL.